The clone carrying this T cell receptor beta chain was detected only once. This CDR3 region has 19 residues. Per the germline V gene, CDR1 is MGHRA and CDR2 is YSYEKL. Losses at the gene ends were 3 bases for V and 1 base for J; bases not matched to a gene: 10. The sample is drawn from a study of shared clonotypes between healthy human individuals. Every subset's genomic DNA went evenly onto several immunoSEQ plates. Clones were read by immunoSEQ multiplex PCR, and TCRdb kept only the in-frame ones, dropping some. The table shows around 2,000,000 clones, with 95% occurring only once. Every contributor of samples was a Caucasian grown-up residing in Nashville, Tennessee.

The J gene is TRBJ2-7, the V gene TRBV4-1; 15 bases line up with TRBD2. The TCR sequence derives from a man in his late teens or twenties in good health. The sequenced material came from naive CD4+ T cells sorted from blood. Stated subset: CD45RA+ positively selected. CDR3 DNA sequence: TGCGCCAGCAGCCAGGCTGGACTAGCGGGGGGGAAACCTTCCTACGAGCAGTACTTC. This translates into CASSQAGLAGGKPSYEQYF.